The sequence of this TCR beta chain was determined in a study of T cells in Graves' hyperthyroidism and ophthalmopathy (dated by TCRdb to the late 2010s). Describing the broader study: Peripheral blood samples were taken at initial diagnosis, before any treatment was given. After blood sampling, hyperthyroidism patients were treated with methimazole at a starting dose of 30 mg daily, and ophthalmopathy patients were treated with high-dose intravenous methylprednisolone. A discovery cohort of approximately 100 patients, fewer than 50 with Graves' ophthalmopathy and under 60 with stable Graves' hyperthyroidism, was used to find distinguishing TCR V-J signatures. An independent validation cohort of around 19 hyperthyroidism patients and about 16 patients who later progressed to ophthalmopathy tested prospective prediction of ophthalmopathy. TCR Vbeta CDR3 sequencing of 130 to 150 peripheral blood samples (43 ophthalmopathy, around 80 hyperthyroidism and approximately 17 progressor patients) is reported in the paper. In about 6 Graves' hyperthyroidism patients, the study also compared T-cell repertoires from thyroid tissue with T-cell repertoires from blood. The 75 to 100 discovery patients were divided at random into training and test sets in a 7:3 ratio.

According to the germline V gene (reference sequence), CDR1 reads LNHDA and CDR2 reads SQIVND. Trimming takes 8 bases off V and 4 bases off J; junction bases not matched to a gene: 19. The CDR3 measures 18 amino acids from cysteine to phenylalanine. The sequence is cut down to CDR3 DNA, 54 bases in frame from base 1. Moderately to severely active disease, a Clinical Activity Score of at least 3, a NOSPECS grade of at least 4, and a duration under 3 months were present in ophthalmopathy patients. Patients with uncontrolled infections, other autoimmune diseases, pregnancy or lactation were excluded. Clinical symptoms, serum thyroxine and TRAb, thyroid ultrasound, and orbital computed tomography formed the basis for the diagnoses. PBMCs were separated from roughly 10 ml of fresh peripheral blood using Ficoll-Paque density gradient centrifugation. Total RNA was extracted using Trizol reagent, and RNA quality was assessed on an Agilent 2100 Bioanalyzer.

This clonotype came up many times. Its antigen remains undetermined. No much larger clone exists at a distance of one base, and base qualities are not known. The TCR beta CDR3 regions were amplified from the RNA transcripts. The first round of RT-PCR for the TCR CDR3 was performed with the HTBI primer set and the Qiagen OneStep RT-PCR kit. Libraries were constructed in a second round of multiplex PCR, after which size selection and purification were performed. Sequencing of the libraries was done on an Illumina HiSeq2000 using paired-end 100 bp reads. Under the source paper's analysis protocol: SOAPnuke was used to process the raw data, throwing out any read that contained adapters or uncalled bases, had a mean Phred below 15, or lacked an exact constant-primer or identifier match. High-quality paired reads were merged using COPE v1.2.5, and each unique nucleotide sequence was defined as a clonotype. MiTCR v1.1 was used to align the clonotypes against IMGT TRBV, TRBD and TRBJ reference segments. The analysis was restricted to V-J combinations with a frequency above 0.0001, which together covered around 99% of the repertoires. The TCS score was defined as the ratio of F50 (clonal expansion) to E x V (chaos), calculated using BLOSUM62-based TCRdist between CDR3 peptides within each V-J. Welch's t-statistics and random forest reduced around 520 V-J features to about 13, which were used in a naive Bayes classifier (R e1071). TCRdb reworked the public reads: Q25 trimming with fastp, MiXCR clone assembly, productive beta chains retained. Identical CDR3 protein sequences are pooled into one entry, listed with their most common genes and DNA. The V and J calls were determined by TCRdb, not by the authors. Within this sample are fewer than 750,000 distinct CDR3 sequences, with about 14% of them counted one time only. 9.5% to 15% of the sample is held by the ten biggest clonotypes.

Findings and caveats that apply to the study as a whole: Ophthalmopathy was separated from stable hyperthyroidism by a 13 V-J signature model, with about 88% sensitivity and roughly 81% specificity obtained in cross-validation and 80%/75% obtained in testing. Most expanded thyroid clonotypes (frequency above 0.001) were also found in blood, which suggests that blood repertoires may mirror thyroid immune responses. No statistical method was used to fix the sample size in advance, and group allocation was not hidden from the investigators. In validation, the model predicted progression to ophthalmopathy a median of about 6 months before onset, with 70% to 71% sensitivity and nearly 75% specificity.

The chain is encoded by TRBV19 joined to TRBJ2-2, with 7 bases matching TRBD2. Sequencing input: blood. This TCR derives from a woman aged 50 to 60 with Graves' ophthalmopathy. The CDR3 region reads CASQLTGTTHRGTGELFF. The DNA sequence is TGTGCCAGTCAACTGACCGGGACTACTCACCGGGGCACCGGGGAGCTGTTTTTT.